This passage covers 12 T cell receptor beta chains from one sample sequenced in a study of T cells in Graves' hyperthyroidism and ophthalmopathy. The CDR3 regions of TCR beta were amplified from RNA transcripts. When the TCR CDR3 underwent first-round RT-PCR, the HTBI primer set was used. Each CDR3 protein gets one entry after TCRdb re-called the multiplex PCR reads with MiXCR. The sample carries some 360,000 distinct CDR3 sequences, 14% recorded once. Material for sequencing was blood. The receptors were sampled from a woman in her sixties or seventies with Graves' hyperthyroidism.

The sample holds many counts of this clonotype. The chain couples TRBV12-3 or TRBV12-4 to TRBJ1-6; D call uncertain. The CDR3 runs to 13 residues. V was cut by 4 bases and J by 10 bases, with 11 bases left in between. In nucleotides, the CDR3 is TGTGCCAGCAGTTCGTCGGGTGGCTCACCCCTCCACTTT. This codes for CASSSSGGSPLHF.

This clonotype appeared many times. This chain connects TRBV5-1 to TRBJ2-3; 11 bases align to TRBD2. Per germline, CDR1 SGHRS and CDR2 YFSETQ. V shed 3 bases and J 5 bases; nucleotides not matched to a gene: 8. The CDR3 consists of 16 residues. The CDR3 bases are TGCGCCAGCAGCTCCTCCCCGGGACTAGCGGAAGATACGCAGTATTTT. It codes for CASSSSPGLAEDTQYF. Complete variable domain (other parts from reference TRBV5-1 and TRBJ2-3): KAGVTQTPRYLIKTRGQQVTLSCSPISGHRSVSWYQQTPGQGLQFLFEYFSETQRNKGNFPGRFSGRQFSNSRSEMNVSTLELGDSALYLCASSSSPGLAEDTQYFGPGTRLTVL.

The table lists this clonotype with many counts. This chain connects TRBV18 to TRBJ2-7, with D perhaps matching TRBD1 (5 bases). CDR3 size: 13 residues. V lost 3 bases and J lost 3, with 9 bases in between. Germline CDR1 KGHSH, CDR2 LQKENI. CDR3 protein: CASSPGQNYEQYF. CDR3 nucleotides: TGTGCCAGCTCACCCGGACAAAACTACGAGCAGTACTTC.

The chain carries TRBV11-3 and TRBJ2-7; 10 nucleotides match TRBD1. Germline CDR1 and CDR2: SGHNT and YENEEA. CDR3 length: 15 residues. V lost 5 bases and J lost 2; bases outside the gene matches: 6. The CDR3 loop is CASSRRTGGPYEQYF. CDR3 bases: TGTGCCAGCAGCCGCCGGACAGGGGGGCCCTACGAGCAGTACTTC.

About this clonotype itself: One base away lies a much larger clone, so this may be a sequencing read error. V gene TRBV3-1 combines with J gene TRBJ2-7; unclear D gene. Germline CDR1 is LGHDT and CDR2 is YNNKEL (reference sequence). V shed 1 base and J shed 3 bases, with 10 bases lying between them. The CDR3 covers 14 residues. In nucleotides, the CDR3 is TGTGCCAGCAGCCAAGTGAAAAATGGCTACGAGCAGTACTTC. Its translation: CASSQVKNGYEQYF.

V usage is TRBV5-1 and J usage is TRBJ2-7, with a possible D match to TRBD1 (6 bases). The CDR3 sequence is 14 residues long. CDR1 SGHRS and CDR2 YFSETQ come from the germline V gene. V gave up 0 bases and J gave up 6 bases, with 13 bases separating them. The CDR3 coding sequence is TGCGCCAGCAGCTTGGACACAGGGTCCCGCGAGCAGTACTTC. Translating gives CASSLDTGSREQYF.

This clonotype occurred many times. The J gene is TRBJ1-1, the V gene TRBV12-3 or TRBV12-4; D is ambiguous. Trimming removed 1 base from V and 6 bases from J, with 9 bases in between. The CDR3 has 13 residues. CDR3 nucleotides: TGTGCCAGCAGTTTAGGTTCCTACGCTGAAGCTTTCTTT. This translates into CASSLGSYAEAFF.

A word on this clonotype: A much more abundant neighbour one base away suggests this may be a read error. V usage is TRBV11-2 and J usage is TRBJ1-2; D perhaps matches TRBD1 (5 bases). This CDR3 is 16 amino acids long. Trimming cost V 4 bases and J 4 bases, with 19 bases left between them. Germline assignment: CDR1 SGHAT and CDR2 FQNNGV. The CDR3 DNA reads TGTGCCAGCAGCTCCCCCTATGCGGGGGACTCCTATGGCTACACCTTC. Its protein product is CASSSPYAGDSYGYTF.

V usage is TRBV19 and J usage is TRBJ2-7; TRBD2 aligns across 11 bases. V lost 9 bases to trimming and J lost 5 bases; unmatched junction nucleotides: 12. CDR1 is LNHDA, CDR2 SQIVND, per germline (reference sequence). The CDR3 runs to 15 residues. CDR3 region: CASSTELAGVDEQYF. CDR3 DNA sequence: TGTGCCAGCTCGACAGAACTAGCGGGAGTGGACGAGCAGTACTTC.

Ten or more counts support this clonotype. The rearrangement links TRBV6-1 to TRBJ2-7; D is undetermined. The CDR3 is made up of 11 amino acids. In germline, CDR1 is MNHNS, CDR2 SASEGT. The ends were cut back, 8 bases at V and 3 bases at J, with 8 bases in the middle. CDR3 sequence (DNA): TGTGCCAGCTCCACGAACTACGAGCAGTACTTC. This translates into CASSTNYEQYF.

This clonotype was seen repeatedly, ten times or more. The chain couples TRBV30 to TRBJ2-1; TRBD2 matches at 7 bases. The CDR3 is 14 amino acids. Germline V CDR1 and CDR2: GTSNPN, SVGIG (reference sequence). Losses at the gene ends were 6 bases for V and 4 bases for J; bases not matched to a gene: 9. The CDR3 DNA sequence: TGTGCCTGTGGGGAGGGCGGTTCGTACAATGAGCAGTTCTTC. Protein product: CACGEGGSYNEQFF.

This chain links TRBV28 with TRBJ2-7, with unresolved D. The CDR3 extends over 11 amino acids. V was cut by 5 bases and J by 6 bases, with 8 bases left in between. The germline V gene encodes CDR1 MDHEN and CDR2 SYDVKM. The DNA of the CDR3 is TGTGCCAGCAGTGGGTGGGCCGAGCAGTACTTC. Its protein product is CASSGWAEQYF.